This T cell receptor beta chain originates from a study of OX40 agonist ivuxolimab in advanced cancers. The wider study: Three patients had partial responses: one hepatocellular carcinoma, two cutaneous melanoma.

Sequenced by immunoSEQ multiplex PCR; TCRdb stores in-frame clones only, minus some. This table has more than 50,000 clones, about 81% appearing once. On this clone: This CDR3 is also generated by other DNA sequences in the sample.

The CDR3 is 12 amino acids. Germline V gene sequence: CDR1 SEHNR, CDR2 FQNEAQ (reference sequence). The J segment lost 8 bases and the V segment lost 2 bases, leaving 2 bases of the junction unmatched. The chain recombines TRBV7-9 with TRBJ1-1; 7 bases are shared with TRBD1. The sequence was obtained from an adult with an advanced solid tumor such as melanoma, head and neck, liver or kidney cancer. The sample here was CD4+ or CD8+ T cells sorted from blood, taken in a trial of the OX40 agonist ivuxolimab. This chain's CDR3 is CASSLKGAEAFF. The CDR3 coding sequence is TGTGCCAGCAGCTTAAAGGGGGCCGAAGCTTTCTTT.